This is a list of T cell receptor beta chains from one sample in a study of shared clonotypes between healthy human individuals. Assay: immunoSEQ multiplex PCR; the TCRdb copy retains only in-frame clones and omits some. The table has about 2.4 million clones, approximately 93% seen once. The sample taken for sequencing was naive CD4+ T cells from PBMCs. All receptors come from a man between 18 and 35 years old in good health. Some clones in this sample may be carry-over from other donors' samples. CDR3s include the opening cysteine and the closing phenylalanine or tryptophan. D genes are given only for firm matches. Clone size, where shown, is once, few, many, or a class for clones that have expanded.

length	V	size	D	J	CDR3	DNA
18	TRBV18	NA	NA	TRBJ1-3	CASSPPGSNRGSGNTIYF	TGTGCCAGCTCACCCCCCGGGTCGAACCGGGGCTCTGGAAACACCATATATTTT
14	TRBV19	NA	TRBD1	TRBJ1-2	CASHQGAAGYGYTF	TGTGCCAGCCATCAGGGGGCGGCTGGCTATGGCTACACCTTC
16	TRBV10-3	NA	TRBD2	TRBJ2-5	CAISEGTSGRVETQYF	TGTGCCATCAGTGAGGGGACTAGCGGGAGGGTGGAGACCCAGTACTTC
15	TRBV7-9	NA	TRBD2	TRBJ2-1	CASSFGTSGLYEQFF	TGTGCCAGCAGTTTTGGGACTAGCGGGCTTTATGAGCAGTTCTTC
16	TRBV28	NA	TRBD1	TRBJ2-7	CASRPGDRPFSYEQYF	TGTGCCAGCAGACCCGGGGACAGACCCTTTTCCTACGAGCAGTACTTC
13	TRBV6-1	once	NA	TRBJ1-4	CATSGGPNEKLFF	TGTGCCACCTCAGGCGGTCCTAATGAAAAACTGTTTTTT
18	TRBV9	NA	TRBD1	TRBJ2-3	CASSPPLRWDRDADTQYF	TGTGCCAGCAGCCCCCCCCTGCGGTGGGACAGGGATGCAGATACGCAGTATTTT
16	TRBV19	NA	NA	TRBJ1-2	CASKQRSRGDPYGYTF	TGTGCCAGTAAACAACGTTCCAGAGGGGACCCCTATGGCTACACCTTC
12	TRBV6-1	NA	NA	TRBJ2-7	CASNEKEKKQYF	TGTGCCAGCAATGAGAAAGAGAAGAAGCAGTACTTC
16	TRBV27	NA	TRBD2	TRBJ2-1	CASSSGLAGDYNEQFF	TGTGCCAGCAGTTCGGGACTAGCGGGGGATTACAATGAGCAGTTCTTC
13	TRBV5-1	NA	NA	TRBJ2-1	CASSLGATSEQFF	TGCGCCAGCAGCTTGGGGGCCACCTCTGAGCAGTTCTTC
17	TRBV5-1	NA	TRBD2	TRBJ2-3	CASSPPQPAGVVDTQYF	TGCGCCAGCAGCCCCCCACAGCCAGCGGGAGTAGTAGATACGCAGTATTTT
15	TRBV5-1	NA	NA	TRBJ2-7	CASSLVGDPSYEQYF	TGCGCCAGCAGCTTGGTAGGGGACCCCTCCTACGAGCAGTACTTC
15	TRBV18	NA	TRBD2	TRBJ2-3	CASSPSGRRTDTQYF	TGTGCCAGCTCACCCAGCGGGAGGAGGACAGATACGCAGTATTTT
18	TRBV7-3	NA	TRBD2	TRBJ2-5	CASSLRPWGAGDLETQYF	TGTGCCAGCAGCTTAAGGCCCTGGGGAGCGGGAGACCTAGAGACCCAGTACTTC
16	TRBV5-1	NA	NA	TRBJ2-1	CASSLDSRQSYNEQFF	TGCGCCAGCAGCTTGGACTCCAGACAGTCCTACAATGAGCAGTTCTTC
16	TRBV11-1	NA	TRBD2	TRBJ2-1	CASSLPGGDTYNEQFF	TGTGCCAGCAGCTTACCCGGGGGGGATACCTACAATGAGCAGTTCTTC
13	TRBV29-1	NA	NA	TRBJ1-6	CSVARDPNSPLHF	TGCAGCGTCGCTAGGGACCCAAATTCACCCCTCCACTTT
15	TRBV6-6	NA	NA	TRBJ2-7	CASSYRGTGAYEQYF	TGTGCCAGCAGTTACCGGGGGACGGGGGCCTACGAGCAGTACTTC
12	TRBV15	few	NA	TRBJ1-5	CATSRGGQPQHF	TGTGCCACCAGCAGAGGCGGTCAGCCCCAGCATTTT
15	TRBV7-2	NA	NA	TRBJ2-7	CASSLAQARAYEQYF	TGTGCCAGCAGCTTAGCACAGGCAAGGGCGTACGAGCAGTACTTC
15	TRBV28	NA	TRBD1	TRBJ2-7	CASLPGGQGIYEQYF	TGTGCCAGCCTCCCCGGCGGACAGGGCATATACGAGCAGTACTTC
15	TRBV5-4	NA	NA	TRBJ1-4	CASSLTGQKNEKLFF	TGTGCCAGCAGCTTGACGGGACAAAAAAATGAAAAACTGTTTTTT
14	TRBV5-1	NA	NA	TRBJ1-5	CASSAGPSNQPQHF	TGCGCCAGCAGCGCAGGGCCAAGCAATCAGCCCCAGCATTTT
13	TRBV18	NA	NA	TRBJ1-3	CASSRKDSSTIYF	TGTGCCAGCTCACGGAAGGACAGCAGCACCATATATTTT
14	TRBV10-3	NA	NA	TRBJ2-1	CAISEAGSYNEQFF	TGTGCCATCAGTGAGGCGGGATCCTACAATGAGCAGTTCTTC
14	TRBV11-2	NA	TRBD1	TRBJ1-5	CASSFQGAYQPQHF	TGTGCCAGCAGCTTTCAGGGGGCCTATCAGCCCCAGCATTTT
16	TRBV7-2	NA	NA	TRBJ2-2	CASSLVFWGSTGELFF	TGTGCCAGCAGCTTAGTTTTTTGGGGTTCCACCGGGGAGCTGTTTTTT